This entry lists 20 T cell receptor beta chains sequenced from one sample in a study of blood T cell repertoires in COVID-19. Clones were read by immunoSEQ multiplex PCR, and TCRdb kept only the in-frame ones, dropping some. The sample shows roughly 8,200 clones, 86% of them seen only once. The sequencing sample was made of peripheral blood. These TCRs come from a human donor with active COVID-19. The donor label of this sample is uncertain.

This rearrangement joins TRBV21-1 to TRBJ2-7; the table gives TRBD2 as D, unverified against the DNA. TRBV21-1 is deemed a pseudogene. The CDR3 has 16 residues. In nucleotides, the CDR3 is TGTGCCAGCAGCAAAGCGGGACTAGCGGGAGGGGGCGAGCAGTACGTC. Translation gives CASSKAGLAGGGEQYV.

V usage is TRBV7-9 and J usage is TRBJ2-1; D perhaps matches TRBD2 (5 bases). The germline V gene has CDR1 SEHNR and CDR2 FQNEAQ (reference sequence). This CDR3 has 12 residues. Trimming took 4 bases from V and 8 from J, leaving 9 bases between them. CDR3 residues: CASSSEGYEQFF. The CDR3 DNA follows: TGTGCCAGCAGCTCAGAGGGTTATGAGCAGTTCTTC.

The chain has TRBV10-2 and TRBJ2-2, with a weak D call TRBD2 (5 bases). The CDR3 has 15 residues. V was clipped by 10 bases and J by 4 bases, with 19 bases between them. Germline CDR1 WSHSY, CDR2 SAAADI. CDR3 sequence reads: CATRETSSSTGELFF. CDR3 nucleotide sequence: TGCGCCACCCGGGAAACTAGTTCGTCCACCGGGGAGCTGTTTTTT.

The J gene is TRBJ1-5, the V gene TRBV5-3; possible D gene TRBD1, 6 bases. TRBV5-3 is annotated as an ORF whose role is uncertain. The CDR3 consists of 16 residues. Trimming took 6 bases from V and 7 from J, leaving 23 bases between them. The CDR3 DNA is TGTGCCAGAATTCGGGGGGCCAGGGGTGAACGGCAGCCCCAGCATTTT. It codes for CARIRGARGERQPQHF.

Details on this clone: At one boundary the junction diverges from the germline segment, which might be a read error. The CDR3 reads CASSLGSPSYNEQFF. The DNA of the CDR3 is TGTGCTAGCAGCTTAGGATCACCTAGCTACAATGAGCAGTTCTTC. The J gene is TRBJ2-1, the V gene TRBV7-7; D uncertain. The CDR3 runs 15 residues. The V gene's germline CDR1 is SSHAT and CDR2 FNYEAQ (reference sequence).

The chain recombines TRBV10-3 with TRBJ1-1; possibly TRBD1 for D (5 bases). The CDR3 covers 15 residues. Trimming left V 2 bases short and J 3 bases short, with 13 bases between. CDR1 is ENHRY and CDR2 is SYGVKD in the germline V gene. Here the CDR3 reads CAISEPGPGHTEAFF. The CDR3 region has the DNA TGTGCCATCAGTGAGCCCGGCCCAGGGCACACTGAAGCTTTCTTT.

The V call is TRBV7-2, the J call TRBJ1-2; TRBD1 is a possible D gene (5 bases). Per the germline V gene, CDR1 is SGHTA and CDR2 is FQGNSA. The length of the CDR3 is 14 residues. Trimming stripped 3 bases from V and 6 bases from J, with 14 bases between. CDR3 in amino acids: CASSFLGGSHGYTF. In DNA, the CDR3 is TGTGCCAGCAGCTTTCTGGGGGGGTCGCATGGCTACACCTTC.

The chain links TRBV4-3 to TRBJ2-3; D perhaps matches TRBD2 (7 bases). Germline V gene lookup returns CDR1 LGHNA and CDR2 YSLEER. This CDR3 has 19 amino acids. V lost 0 bases and J lost 6, with 25 bases in between. CDR3 DNA sequence: TGCGCCAGCAGCCAAGATGGGGAGGGGGTCCTTCCACAGTACGATACGCAGTATTTT. It is translated as CASSQDGEGVLPQYDTQYF.

This chain uses TRBV13 with TRBJ2-1, with 12 bases aligning to TRBD2. The CDR3 spans 16 residues. V gave up 4 bases and J gave up 10 bases; unmatched junction bases: 11. CDR1 is PRHDT, CDR2 FYEKMQ, per germline (reference sequence). This chain's CDR3 is CASSSGGLAGLEEQFF. The CDR3 region has the DNA TGTGCCAGCAGCTCAGGTGGACTAGCGGGGCTTGAAGAGCAGTTCTTC.

This chain uses TRBV2 with TRBJ1-6, with a tentative D call TRBD1 (6 bases). The CDR3 sequence is 17 residues long. Trimming took 6 bases from V and 8 from J, leaving 23 bases between them. Germline CDR1 and CDR2: SNHLY and FYNNEI. CDR3 DNA: TGTGCCAGCAGCGATACAGGGTCATTTACTTATCATTCACCCCTCCACTTT. Amino acids: CASSDTGSFTYHSPLHF.

The chain couples TRBV6-4 to TRBJ2-3, with 11 bases that match TRBD2. The length of the CDR3 is 16 residues. CDR1 MRHNA and CDR2 SNTAGT come from the germline V gene. J lost 4 bases, V lost 0 bases, and 3 bases had no gene match. CDR3 amino acids: CASSDSTSGDADTQYF. For the CDR3, the DNA is TGTGCCAGCAGTGACTCGACTAGCGGGGACGCAGATACGCAGTATTTT.

The chain links TRBV6-6 to TRBJ1-4; D not resolved. CDR3 size: 16 residues. Trimming took off 2 bases at V and 0 bases at J, with 10 bases between the two ends. Germline V gene sequence: CDR1 MNHNY, CDR2 SVGAGI (reference sequence). CDR3 nucleotide sequence: TGTGCCAGCAGTTACACCCCACTTCCAACTAATGAAAAACTGTTTTTT. It is translated as CASSYTPLPTNEKLFF.

The chain uses TRBV7-8 and TRBJ2-7; TRBD2 agrees at 7 bases. Looked up from germline, CDR1 is SGHVS and CDR2 is FQNEAQ. This CDR3 has 13 amino acids. The ends lost 5 bases at V and 7 bases at J; junction bases unmatched: 8. CDR3 nucleotides: TGTGCCAGCAGCCTAAGGGAGGGTTGGGAGCAGTACTTC. Translating it yields CASSLREGWEQYF.

V is TRBV3-1 (or the pseudogene TRBV3-2) and J is TRBJ2-3; D unclear. Germline-derived CDR1 and CDR2 are LGHDT and YNNKEL (reference sequence). The CDR3 extends over 14 amino acids. Trimming pared 4 bases from V and 1 base from J, leaving 9 bases between. CDR3: CASSRHPGTDTQYF. In DNA form, the CDR3 reads TGTGCCAGCAGCCGCCACCCAGGCACAGATACGCAGTATTTT.

This CDR3 is CASHLSGVSSSGNTIYF. The CDR3 nucleotides are TGTGCCAGCCATCTCTCGGGGGTATCGAGCTCTGGAAACACCATATATTTT. V gene TRBV19 combines with J gene TRBJ1-3; a possible D gene is TRBD1 (5 bases). Germline-derived CDR1 and CDR2 are LNHDA and SQIVND (reference sequence). The CDR3 runs 17 residues. V was clipped by 9 bases and J by 0 bases, with 21 bases between them.

The chain carries TRBV19 and TRBJ1-5; D remains unclear. V lost 4 bases to trimming and J lost 5 bases, with 12 bases between them. This CDR3 region has 14 residues. Germline lookup yields CDR1 LNHDA and CDR2 SQIVND (reference sequence). CDR3 sequence reads: CASSTARGDQPQHF. The CDR3 DNA reads TGTGCCAGTAGTACGGCTCGGGGTGATCAGCCCCAGCATTTT.

This clone was picked up one time. The chain recombines TRBV20-1 with TRBJ2-7; 9 bases match TRBD1. Germline V gives CDR1 DFQATT, CDR2 SNEGSKA (reference sequence). V trimming: 3 bases; J trimming: 1 base; junction bases outside the gene matches: 4. The CDR3 is made up of 14 amino acids. The DNA for the CDR3 is TGCAGTGCTAGTCGACAGGGGGTGTCCTACGAGCAGTACTTC. Translation gives CSASRQGVSYEQYF.

The J gene is TRBJ1-6, the V gene TRBV4-3; D remains ambiguous. Germline V gene lookup returns CDR1 LGHNA and CDR2 YSLEER. Trimming took 4 bases from V and 7 from J, leaving 17 bases between them. This CDR3 is 16 amino acids long. The CDR3 is CASSRERAAMNSPLHF. DNA of the CDR3: TGCGCCAGCAGCCGAGAGCGGGCGGCGATGAATTCACCCCTCCACTTT.

The V and J genes are TRBV19 and TRBJ2-1, with 10 positions matching TRBD2. Per the germline V gene, CDR1 is LNHDA and CDR2 is SQIVND (reference sequence). The CDR3 totals 19 residues. J gave up 6 bases and V 6 bases, and 20 bases lay outside the gene matches. The CDR3 sequence: CASRPGGIAGGPSPNEQFF. In DNA form, the CDR3 reads TGTGCCAGTAGGCCGGGGGGAATAGCGGGAGGACCGTCTCCCAATGAGCAGTTCTTC.

The gene calls are TRBV11-1 and TRBJ2-1, with a possible D match to TRBD2 (6 bases). CDR3 size: 15 residues. The germline V gene has CDR1 SGHAT and CDR2 FQDESV (reference sequence). With 5 bases removed from V and 9 bases from J, the gap between germline ends came to 20 bases. In DNA, the CDR3 is TGTGCCAGCAGCCCGCGGGACCCCCTAGGCCGTGAGCAGTTCTTC. Amino acids: CASSPRDPLGREQFF.